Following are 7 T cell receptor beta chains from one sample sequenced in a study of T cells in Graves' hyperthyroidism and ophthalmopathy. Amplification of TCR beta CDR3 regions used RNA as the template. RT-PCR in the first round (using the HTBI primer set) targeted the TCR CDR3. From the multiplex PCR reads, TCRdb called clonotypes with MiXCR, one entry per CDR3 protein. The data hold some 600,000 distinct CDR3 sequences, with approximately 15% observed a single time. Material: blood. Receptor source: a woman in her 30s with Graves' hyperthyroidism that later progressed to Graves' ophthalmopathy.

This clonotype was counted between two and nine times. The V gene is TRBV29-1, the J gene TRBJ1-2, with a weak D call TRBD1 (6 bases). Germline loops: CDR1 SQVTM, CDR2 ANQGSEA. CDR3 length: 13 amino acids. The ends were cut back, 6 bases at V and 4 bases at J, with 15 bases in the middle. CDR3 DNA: TGCAGCGTACCGAGCCCGGACAGCTATGGCTACACCTTC. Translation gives CSVPSPDSYGYTF.

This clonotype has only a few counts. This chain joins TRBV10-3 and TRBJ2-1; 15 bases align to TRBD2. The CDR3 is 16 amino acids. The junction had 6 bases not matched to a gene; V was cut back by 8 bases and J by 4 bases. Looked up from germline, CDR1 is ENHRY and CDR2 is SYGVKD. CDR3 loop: CAIGLAGGPGYNEQFF. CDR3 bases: TGTGCCATCGGACTAGCGGGAGGGCCGGGATACAATGAGCAGTTCTTC.

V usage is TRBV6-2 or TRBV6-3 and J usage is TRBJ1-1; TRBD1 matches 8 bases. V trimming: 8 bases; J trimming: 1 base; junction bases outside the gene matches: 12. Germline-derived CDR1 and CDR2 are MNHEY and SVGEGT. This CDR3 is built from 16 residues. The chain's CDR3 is CASRNMQGAGNTEAFF. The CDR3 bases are TGTGCCAGCCGTAATATGCAGGGGGCTGGGAACACTGAAGCTTTCTTT.

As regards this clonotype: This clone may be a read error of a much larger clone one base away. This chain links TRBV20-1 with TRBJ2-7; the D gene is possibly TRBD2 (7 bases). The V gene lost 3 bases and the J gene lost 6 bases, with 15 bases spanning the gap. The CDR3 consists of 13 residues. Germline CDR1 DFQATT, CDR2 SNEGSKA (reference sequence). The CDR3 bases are TGCAGTGCTAGTGGACGGGGGGCAGGCGAGCAGTACTTC. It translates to CSASGRGAGEQYF.

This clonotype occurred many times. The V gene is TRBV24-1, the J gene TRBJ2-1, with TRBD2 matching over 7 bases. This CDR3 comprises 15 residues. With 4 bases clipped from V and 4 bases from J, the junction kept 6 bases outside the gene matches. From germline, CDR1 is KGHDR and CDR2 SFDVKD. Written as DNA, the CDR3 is TGTGCCACCAGTGACCGCCAGCGGGGTTACAATGAGCAGTTCTTC. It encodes CATSDRQRGYNEQFF.

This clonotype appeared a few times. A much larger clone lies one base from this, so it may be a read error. The CDR3 protein is CAGSPNPGANTEAFF. The CDR3 DNA sequence: TGTGCCGGCAGCCCTAATCCGGGGGCGAACACTGAAGCTTTCTTT. The chain links TRBV7-6 to TRBJ1-1, with D perhaps matching TRBD1 (6 bases). This CDR3 spans 15 amino acids. Germline V lookup: CDR1 SGHVS, CDR2 FNYEAQ.

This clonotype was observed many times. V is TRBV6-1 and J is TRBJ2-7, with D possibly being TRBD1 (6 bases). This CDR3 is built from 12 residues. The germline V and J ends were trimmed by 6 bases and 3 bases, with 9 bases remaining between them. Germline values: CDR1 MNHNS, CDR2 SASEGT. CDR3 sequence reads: CASRIQGYEQYF. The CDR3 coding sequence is TGTGCCAGCAGGATACAGGGCTACGAGCAGTACTTC.